A selection of T cell receptor beta chains follows, all from one sample in a study of regulatory T cells in long-lasting Graves disease. TCRdb reprocessed the multiplex PCR reads via MiXCR and lists one record per CDR3 protein. The top ten hold roughly 7% of the sample, which has about 470,000 distinct CDR3 sequences, around a fifth seen once. This specimen consisted of peripheral blood mononuclear cells (PBMCs), obtained when the disease was refractory, from a patient treated with antithyroid drugs. The receptors come from a female donor with Graves disease. Both conserved end residues are part of each CDR3. A D gene is named only where the DNA matches it firmly. Only part of the rows carry a size: once, few, many, or a class if the clone is expanded.

v_call	j_call	d_call	clone_size	cdr3_aa	cdr3_nt
TRBV11-2	TRBJ2-1	.	few	CASSLSGPNEQFF	TGTGCCAGCAGCTTGTCGGGACCCAATGAGCAGTTCTTC
TRBV25-1	TRBJ1-4	.	many	CASKDSLTNEKLFF	TGTGCCAGCAAGGATTCTCTAACTAATGAAAAACTGTTTTTT
TRBV9	TRBJ1-2	.	many	CASRNGAGGYTF	TGTGCCAGCAGAAACGGAGCGGGTGGCTACACCTTC
TRBV7-9	TRBJ2-7	TRBD2	few	CASSLDTGTSEYF	TGTGCCAGCAGCTTGGATACCGGGACTAGCGAGTACTTC
TRBV5-5	TRBJ1-5	.	few	CASSTGDQPQHF	TGTGCCAGCAGCACGGGGGATCAGCCCCAGCATTTT
TRBV7-9	TRBJ1-1	.	.	CASSLVSGVNTEAFF	TGTGCCAGCAGCTTAGTGTCTGGGGTGAACACTGAAGCTTTCTTT
TRBV12-3/TRBV12-4	TRBJ2-5	.	many	CASSFRSTPQETQYF	TGTGCCAGCAGTTTCCGGTCCACTCCTCAAGAGACCCAGTACTTC
TRBV12-3/TRBV12-4	TRBJ2-7	TRBD2	many	CASSGLGTSEYF	TGTGCCAGCAGTGGACTCGGGACTAGCGAGTACTTC
TRBV6-2/TRBV6-3	TRBJ1-2	.	.	CASSREREYGYTF	TGTGCCAGCAGCCGCGAAAGGGAGTATGGCTACACCTTC
TRBV20-1	TRBJ2-7	TRBD1	.	CSAIIRDRASLEQYF	TGCAGTGCTATTATCCGGGACAGGGCGTCCCTCGAGCAGTACTTC
TRBV12-3/TRBV12-4	TRBJ2-7	TRBD1	many	CASSLGQGTIEQYF	TGTGCCAGCAGTTTAGGACAGGGCACGATCGAGCAGTACTTC
TRBV27	TRBJ2-7	TRBD1	.	CASSLTGTADEQYF	TGTGCCAGCAGTCTAACCGGGACAGCCGACGAGCAGTACTTC
TRBV29-1	TRBJ1-1	.	.	CSASTGPEAFF	TGCAGCGCCTCGACCGGGCCTGAAGCTTTCTTT